This record looks at one TCR beta chain sequence and its context. Its specificity is not known. The CDR3 runs to 14 residues. The germline CDR1 and CDR2 sequences are LNHNV and YYDKDF (reference sequence). The V segment lost 0 bases and the J segment 2 bases; nucleotides outside the gene matches: 1. Donation came from healthy HIV-negative adults that had no recent acute infections or vaccinations. The sample originates from a study of shared clonotypes between healthy human individuals. About the research overall: Three CD4 naive, three CD4 memory, two CD8 naive and one CD8 memory plate were used per donor. Study outcomes and limitations: The four-donor shared clonotypes exceeded non-shared clonotypes in generation probability, with non-shared ones scoring lower.

Sequencing was at deep level. The protocol was immunoSEQ multiplex PCR, while the TCRdb copy is restricted to in-frame clones and leaves out a portion. The sample has approximately 620,000 clones, around 97% seen once. The V gene is TRBV15, the J gene TRBJ2-7; 7 bases agree with TRBD1. Sequenced input: naive CD4+ T cells sorted from blood. The subset is: CD45RA+ positively selected. This receptor was taken from a young woman in good health. This CDR3 reads CATSREGQPYEQYF. The CDR3, as DNA: TGTGCCACCAGCAGAGAGGGACAGCCCTACGAGCAGTACTTC.